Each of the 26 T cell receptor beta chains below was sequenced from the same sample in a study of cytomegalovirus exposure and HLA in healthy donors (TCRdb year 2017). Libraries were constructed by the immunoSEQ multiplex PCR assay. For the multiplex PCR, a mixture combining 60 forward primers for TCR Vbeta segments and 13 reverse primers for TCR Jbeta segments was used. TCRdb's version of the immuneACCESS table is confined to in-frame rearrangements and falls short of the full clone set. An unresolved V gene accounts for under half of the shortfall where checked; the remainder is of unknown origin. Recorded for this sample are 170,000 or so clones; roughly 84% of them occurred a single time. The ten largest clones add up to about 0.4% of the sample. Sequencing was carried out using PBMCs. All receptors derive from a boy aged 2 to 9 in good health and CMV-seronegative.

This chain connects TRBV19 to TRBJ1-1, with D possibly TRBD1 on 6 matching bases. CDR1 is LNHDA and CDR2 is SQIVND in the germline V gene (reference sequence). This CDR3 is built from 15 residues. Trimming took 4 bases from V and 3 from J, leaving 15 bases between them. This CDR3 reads CASSTRTVGDTEAFF. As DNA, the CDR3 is TGTGCCAGTAGTACGCGGACAGTGGGGGACACTGAAGCTTTCTTT. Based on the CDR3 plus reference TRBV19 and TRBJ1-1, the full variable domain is DGGITQSPKYLFRKEGQNVTLSCEQNLNHDAMYWYRQDPGQGLRLIYYSQIVNDFQKGDIAEGYSVSREKKESFPLTVTSAQKNPTAFYLCASSTRTVGDTEAFFGQGTRLTVV.

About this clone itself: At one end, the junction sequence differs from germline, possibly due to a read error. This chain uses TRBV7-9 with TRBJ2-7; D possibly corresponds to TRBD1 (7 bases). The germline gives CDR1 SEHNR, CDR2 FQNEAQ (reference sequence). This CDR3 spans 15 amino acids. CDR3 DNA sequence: TGTGCCAGCAGCTCCAAGGTGGAGGGGGCGCCCCATTGGGACTTC. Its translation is CASSSKVEGAPHWDF.

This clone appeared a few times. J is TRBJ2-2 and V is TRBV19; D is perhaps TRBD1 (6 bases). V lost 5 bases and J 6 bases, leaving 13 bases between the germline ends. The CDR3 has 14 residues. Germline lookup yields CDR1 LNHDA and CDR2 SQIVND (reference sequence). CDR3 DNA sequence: TGTGCCAGTAGTCTACAGGGTTTCGCCGGGGAGCTGTTTTTT. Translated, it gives CASSLQGFAGELFF.

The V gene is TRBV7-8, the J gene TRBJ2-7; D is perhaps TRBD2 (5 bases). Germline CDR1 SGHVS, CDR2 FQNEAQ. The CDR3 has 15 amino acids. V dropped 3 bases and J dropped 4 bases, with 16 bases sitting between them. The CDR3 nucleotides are TGTGCCAGCAGCTTCTTAAGCGGACCCCTGTACGAGCAGTACTTC. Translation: CASSFLSGPLYEQYF.

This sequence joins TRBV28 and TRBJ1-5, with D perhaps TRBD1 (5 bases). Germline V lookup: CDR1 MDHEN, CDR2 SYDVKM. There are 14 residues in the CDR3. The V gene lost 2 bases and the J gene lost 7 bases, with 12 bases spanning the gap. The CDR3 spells CASSLAGRRQPQHF. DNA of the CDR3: TGTGCCAGCAGTTTAGCAGGGCGCAGGCAGCCCCAGCATTTT. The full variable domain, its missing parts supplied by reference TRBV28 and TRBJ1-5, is DVKVTQSSRYLVKRTGEKVFLECVQDMDHENMFWYRQDPGLGLRLIYFSYDVKMKEKGDIPEGYSVSREKKERFSLILESASTNQTSMYLCASSLAGRRQPQHFGDGTRLSIL.

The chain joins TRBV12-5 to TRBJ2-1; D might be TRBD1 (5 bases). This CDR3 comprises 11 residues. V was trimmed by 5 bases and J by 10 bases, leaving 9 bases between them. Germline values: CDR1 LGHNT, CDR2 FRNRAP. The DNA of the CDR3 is TGTGCTAGTGGTACGCCAGGGGAGCAGTTCTTC. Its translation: CASGTPGEQFF.

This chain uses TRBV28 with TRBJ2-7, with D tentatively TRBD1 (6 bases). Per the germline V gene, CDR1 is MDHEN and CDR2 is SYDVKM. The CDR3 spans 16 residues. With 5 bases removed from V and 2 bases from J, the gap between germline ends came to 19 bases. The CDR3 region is CASSPWTASAPYEQYF. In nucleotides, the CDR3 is TGTGCCAGCAGTCCGTGGACAGCTTCTGCCCCCTACGAGCAGTACTTC.

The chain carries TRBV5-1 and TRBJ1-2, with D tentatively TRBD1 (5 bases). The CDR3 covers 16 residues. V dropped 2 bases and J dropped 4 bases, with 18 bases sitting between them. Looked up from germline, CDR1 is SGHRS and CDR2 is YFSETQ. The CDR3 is CASSLRVGREGYGYTF. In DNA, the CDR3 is TGCGCCAGCAGCTTAAGGGTCGGCAGGGAAGGCTATGGCTACACCTTC. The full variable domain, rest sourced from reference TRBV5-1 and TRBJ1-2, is KAGVTQTPRYLIKTRGQQVTLSCSPISGHRSVSWYQQTPGQGLQFLFEYFSETQRNKGNFPGRFSGRQFSNSRSEMNVSTLELGDSALYLCASSLRVGREGYGYTFGSGTRLTVV.

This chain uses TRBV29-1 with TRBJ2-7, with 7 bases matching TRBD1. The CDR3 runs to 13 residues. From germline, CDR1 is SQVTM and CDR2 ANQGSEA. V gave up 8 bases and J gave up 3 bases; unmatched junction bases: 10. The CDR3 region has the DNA TGCAGCTTCCGACAGGGCGGAGGCTACGAGCAGTACTTC. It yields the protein CSFRQGGGYEQYF.

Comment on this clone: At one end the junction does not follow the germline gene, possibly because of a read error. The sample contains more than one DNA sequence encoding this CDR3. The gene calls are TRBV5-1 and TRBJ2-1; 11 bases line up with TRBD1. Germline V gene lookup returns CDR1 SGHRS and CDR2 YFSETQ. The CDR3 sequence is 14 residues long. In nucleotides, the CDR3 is TGTGCCAGCAGCAATTACTCCGGGACAGGGGGGAGCTTCTTC. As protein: CASSNYSGTGGSFF.

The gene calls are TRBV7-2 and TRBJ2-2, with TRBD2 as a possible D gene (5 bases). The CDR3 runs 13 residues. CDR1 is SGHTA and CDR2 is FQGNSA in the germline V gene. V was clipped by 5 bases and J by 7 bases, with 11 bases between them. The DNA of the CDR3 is TGTGCCAGCAGCCTAATAGCGAGCGGGGAGCTGTTTTTT. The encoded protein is CASSLIASGELFF.

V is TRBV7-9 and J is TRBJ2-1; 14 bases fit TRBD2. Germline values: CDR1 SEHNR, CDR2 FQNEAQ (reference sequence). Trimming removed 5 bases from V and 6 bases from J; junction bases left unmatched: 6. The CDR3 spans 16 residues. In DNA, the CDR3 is TGTGCCAGCAGCCAGGGGACTAGCGGGAGAAGCAATGAGCAGTTCTTC. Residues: CASSQGTSGRSNEQFF.

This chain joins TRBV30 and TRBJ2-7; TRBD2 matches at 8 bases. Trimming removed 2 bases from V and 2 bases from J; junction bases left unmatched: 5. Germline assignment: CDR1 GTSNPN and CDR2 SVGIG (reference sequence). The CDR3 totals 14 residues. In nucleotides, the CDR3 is TGTGCCTGGAGTAGCCAAGCGGGGGCCTACGAGCAGTACTTC. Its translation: CAWSSQAGAYEQYF.

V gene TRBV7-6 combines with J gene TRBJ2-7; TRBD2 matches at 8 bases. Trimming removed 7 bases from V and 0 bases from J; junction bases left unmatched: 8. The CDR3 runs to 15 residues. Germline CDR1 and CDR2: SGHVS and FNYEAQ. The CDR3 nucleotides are TGTGCCAGCACCCCAATAGCGGGGTTCTCCTACGAGCAGTACTTC. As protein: CASTPIAGFSYEQYF.

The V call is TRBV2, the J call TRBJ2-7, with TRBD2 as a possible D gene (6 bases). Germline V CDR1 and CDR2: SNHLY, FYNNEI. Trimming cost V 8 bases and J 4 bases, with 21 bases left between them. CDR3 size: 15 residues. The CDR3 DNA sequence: TGTGCCAGCTCCCCCGGGGAGGCAGACCCTTACGAGCAGTACTTC. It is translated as CASSPGEADPYEQYF.

CDR3 DNA sequence: TGCGCCAGCAGCCAAGATGCACAGGGCAATTCACCCCTCCACTTT. It is translated as CASSQDAQGNSPLHF. The chain has TRBV4-1 and TRBJ1-6; a weak D match, TRBD1 (6 bases). Trimming removed 0 bases at V and 7 bases at J, with 10 bases between. CDR1 is MGHRA and CDR2 is YSYEKL in the germline V gene. The CDR3 covers 15 residues.

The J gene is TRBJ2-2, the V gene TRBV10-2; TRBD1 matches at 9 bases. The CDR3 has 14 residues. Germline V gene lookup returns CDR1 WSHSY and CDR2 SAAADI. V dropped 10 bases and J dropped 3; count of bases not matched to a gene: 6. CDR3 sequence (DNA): TGCGCCACAGTGAGGACAGGGGACACCGGGGAGCTGTTTTTT. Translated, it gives CATVRTGDTGELFF.

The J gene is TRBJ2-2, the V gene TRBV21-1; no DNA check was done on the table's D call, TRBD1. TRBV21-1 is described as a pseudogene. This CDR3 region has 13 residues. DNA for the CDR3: TGTGCCAGCAGGTCGAGGGGGACCGGGGAGCTGTTTTTT. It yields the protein CASRSRGTGELFF.

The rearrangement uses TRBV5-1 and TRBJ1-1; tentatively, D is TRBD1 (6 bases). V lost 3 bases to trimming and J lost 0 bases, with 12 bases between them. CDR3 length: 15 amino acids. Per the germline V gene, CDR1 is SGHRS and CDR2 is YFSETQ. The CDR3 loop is CASSSGGRMNTEAFF. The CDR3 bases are TGCGCCAGCAGCTCGGGGGGGCGGATGAACACTGAAGCTTTCTTT.

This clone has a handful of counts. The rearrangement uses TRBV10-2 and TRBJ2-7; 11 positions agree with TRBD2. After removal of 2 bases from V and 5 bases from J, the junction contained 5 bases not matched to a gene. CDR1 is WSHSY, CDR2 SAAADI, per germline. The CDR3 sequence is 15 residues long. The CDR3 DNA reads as TGCGCCAGCAGTGAGACTAGCGGGAGCAACCACGAGCAGTACTTC. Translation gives CASSETSGSNHEQYF.

This chain's CDR3 is CSVAYADTQYF. For the CDR3, the DNA is TGCAGTGTAGCGTATGCAGATACGCAGTATTTT. The chain has TRBV20-1 and TRBJ2-3; possibly TRBD2 for D (5 bases). V lost 7 bases, J lost 4 bases, and 9 bases lay in between. Germline CDR1 reads DFQATT; CDR2 reads SNEGSKA (reference sequence). The CDR3 extends over 11 amino acids.

The CDR3 DNA reads as TGTGCCAGCAGCTTGGGGGACAGCCAACATGAAAAACTGTTTTTT. It is translated as CASSLGDSQHEKLFF. The J gene is TRBJ1-4, the V gene TRBV11-2, with 7 bases identical to TRBD1. The CDR3 loop spans 15 amino acids. J was trimmed by 6 bases and V by 3 bases; bases with no gene match: 7. Per germline, CDR1 SGHAT and CDR2 FQNNGV.

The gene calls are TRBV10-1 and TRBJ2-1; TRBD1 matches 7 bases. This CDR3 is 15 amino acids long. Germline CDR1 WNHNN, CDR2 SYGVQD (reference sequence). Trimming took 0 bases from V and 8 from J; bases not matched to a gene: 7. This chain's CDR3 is CASSESGGVGDEQFF. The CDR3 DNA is TGCGCCAGCAGTGAGTCAGGGGGCGTAGGGGATGAGCAGTTCTTC.

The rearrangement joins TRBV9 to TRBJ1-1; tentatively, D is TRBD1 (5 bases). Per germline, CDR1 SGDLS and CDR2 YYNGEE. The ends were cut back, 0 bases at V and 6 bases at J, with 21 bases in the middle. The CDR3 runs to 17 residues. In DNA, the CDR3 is TGTGCCAGCAGCGTAGCTCCCGGGCCGCGGGGGGATGCTGAAGCTTTCTTT. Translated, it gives CASSVAPGPRGDAEAFF.

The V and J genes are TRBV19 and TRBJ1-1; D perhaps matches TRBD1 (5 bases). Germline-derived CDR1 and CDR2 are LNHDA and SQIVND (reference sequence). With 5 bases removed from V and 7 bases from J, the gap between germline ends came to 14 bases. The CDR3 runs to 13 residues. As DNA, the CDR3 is TGTGCCAGTAGTTCTTGGGGCCAACTTGAAGCTTTCTTT. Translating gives CASSSWGQLEAFF.

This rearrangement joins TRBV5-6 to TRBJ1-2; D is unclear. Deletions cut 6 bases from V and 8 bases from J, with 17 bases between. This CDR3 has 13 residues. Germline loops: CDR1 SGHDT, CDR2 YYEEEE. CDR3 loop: CASNIGRRGGYTF. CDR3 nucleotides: TGTGCCAGCAACATCGGTAGACGGGGAGGCTACACCTTC.